This TCR beta chain was documented in a study of T cells in localized non-small cell lung cancer. Here immunoSEQ multiplex PCR was the method, and the copy in TCRdb shows in-frame clones only, minus some. Of approximately 52,000 clones in the sample, 80% to 90% were seen once. Whole-study findings and limits: In adjacent lung appeared a median around 59 of the top 100 tumor clones. Longer overall survival was linked to higher blood T cell density. Clonality peaked in uninvolved adjacent lung rather than tumor.

The J segment lost 6 bases and the V segment lost 5 bases, leaving 10 bases of the junction unmatched. This CDR3 contains 14 residues. The V gene's germline CDR1 is MDHEN and CDR2 SYDVKM. Comments on this clone: No antigen is known for it.

V is TRBV28 and J is TRBJ2-7, with 7 bases lining up with TRBD2. The material sequenced was peripheral blood, taken before any cancer treatment. The source of this sequence is a male donor aged 60 or older with stage III squamous cell lung carcinoma. CDR3 sequence: CASSPRRGRGEQYF. The CDR3 DNA reads as TGTGCCAGCAGTCCCCGTAGAGGGAGGGGCGAGCAGTACTTC. The full variable domain, its missing parts supplied by reference TRBV28 and TRBJ2-7, is DVKVTQSSRYLVKRTGEKVFLECVQDMDHENMFWYRQDPGLGLRLIYFSYDVKMKEKGDIPEGYSVSREKKERFSLILESASTNQTSMYLCASSPRRGRGEQYFGPGTRLTVT.